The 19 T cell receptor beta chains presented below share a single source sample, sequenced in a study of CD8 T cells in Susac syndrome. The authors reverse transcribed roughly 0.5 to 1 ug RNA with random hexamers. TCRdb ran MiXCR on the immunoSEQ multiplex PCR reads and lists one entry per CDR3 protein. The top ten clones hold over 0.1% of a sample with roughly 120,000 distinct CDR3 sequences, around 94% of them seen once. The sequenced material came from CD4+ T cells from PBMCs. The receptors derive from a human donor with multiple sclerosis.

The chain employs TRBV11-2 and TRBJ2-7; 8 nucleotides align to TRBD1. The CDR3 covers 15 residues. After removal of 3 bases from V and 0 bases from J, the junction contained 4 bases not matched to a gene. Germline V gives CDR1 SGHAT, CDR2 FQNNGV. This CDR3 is CASSLGQASSYEQYF. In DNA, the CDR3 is TGTGCCAGCAGCTTGGGACAGGCAAGCTCCTACGAGCAGTACTTC.

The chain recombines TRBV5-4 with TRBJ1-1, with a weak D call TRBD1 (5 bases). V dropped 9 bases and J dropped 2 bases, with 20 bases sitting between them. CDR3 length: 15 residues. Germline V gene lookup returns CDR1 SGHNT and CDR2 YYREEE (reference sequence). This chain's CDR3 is CAISLRDGKNTEAFF. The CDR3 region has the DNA TGTGCCATTTCGCTAAGGGACGGGAAAAACACTGAAGCTTTCTTT.

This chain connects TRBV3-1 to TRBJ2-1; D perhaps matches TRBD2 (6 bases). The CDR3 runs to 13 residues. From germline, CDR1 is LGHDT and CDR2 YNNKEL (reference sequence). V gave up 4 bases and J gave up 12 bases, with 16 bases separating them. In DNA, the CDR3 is TGTGCCAGCAGCCGGGACTCAGCGGTTGGGCAGTTCTTC. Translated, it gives CASSRDSAVGQFF.

The DNA of the CDR3 is TGTGCCAGTAGTAAGGTTCTTAGCAATCAGCCCCAGCATTTT. It yields the protein CASSKVLSNQPQHF. This chain uses TRBV19 with TRBJ1-5; D gene ambiguous. The CDR3 has 14 amino acids. CDR1 is LNHDA and CDR2 is SQIVND in the germline V gene (reference sequence). V dropped 4 bases and J dropped 0 bases, with 7 bases sitting between them.

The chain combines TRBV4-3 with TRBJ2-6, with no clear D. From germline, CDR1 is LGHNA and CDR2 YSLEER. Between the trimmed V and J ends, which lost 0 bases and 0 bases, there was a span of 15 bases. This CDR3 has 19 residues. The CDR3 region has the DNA TGCGCCAGCAGCCAAGAAGGCTGGACGGCGTCCTCTGGGGCCAACGTCCTGACTTTC. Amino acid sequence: CASSQEGWTASSGANVLTF.

The CDR3 nucleotides are TGCAGTGCTAGACCCCGGGACAGGGGAACGTGGGGCACTGAAGCTTTCTTT. It translates to CSARPRDRGTWGTEAFF. The gene calls are TRBV20-1 and TRBJ1-1, with 10 bases lining up with TRBD1. Per germline, CDR1 DFQATT and CDR2 SNEGSKA (reference sequence). The CDR3 contains 17 residues. V lost 2 bases and J lost 4; bases outside the gene matches: 13.

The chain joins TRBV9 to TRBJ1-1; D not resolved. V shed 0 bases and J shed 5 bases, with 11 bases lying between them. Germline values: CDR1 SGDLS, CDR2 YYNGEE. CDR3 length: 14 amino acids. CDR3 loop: CASSVDEGKTEAFF. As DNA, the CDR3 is TGTGCCAGCAGCGTAGACGAGGGAAAAACTGAAGCTTTCTTT.

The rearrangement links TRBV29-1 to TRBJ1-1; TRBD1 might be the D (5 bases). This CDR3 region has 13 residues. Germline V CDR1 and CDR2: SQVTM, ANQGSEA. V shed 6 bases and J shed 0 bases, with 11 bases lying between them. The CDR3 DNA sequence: TGCAGCGTCCGGGGGAGAATGAACACTGAAGCTTTCTTT. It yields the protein CSVRGRMNTEAFF.

This CDR3 reads CASSPFAGLTGELFF. The CDR3 nucleotides are TGTGCCAGCTCACCATTTGCAGGGCTCACCGGGGAGCTGTTTTTT. This rearrangement joins TRBV18 to TRBJ2-2; D is perhaps TRBD1 (5 bases). The germline V gene encodes CDR1 KGHSH and CDR2 LQKENI. The V end lost 2 bases, the J end lost 4 bases, and 11 bases lay between the germline ends. This CDR3 region has 15 residues.

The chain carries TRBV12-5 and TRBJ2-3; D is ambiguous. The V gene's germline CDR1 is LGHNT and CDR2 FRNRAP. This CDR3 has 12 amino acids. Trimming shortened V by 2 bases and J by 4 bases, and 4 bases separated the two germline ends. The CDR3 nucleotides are TGTGCTAGTGGTTTGAATGCAGATACGCAGTATTTT. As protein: CASGLNADTQYF.

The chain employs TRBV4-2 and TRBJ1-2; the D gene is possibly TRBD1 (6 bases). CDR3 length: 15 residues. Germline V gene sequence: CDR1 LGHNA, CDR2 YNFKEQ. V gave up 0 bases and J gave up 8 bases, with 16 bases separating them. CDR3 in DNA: TGTGCCAGCAGCCAAGAGGGGGCCTTTCCGGGGGGCTACACCTTC. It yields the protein CASSQEGAFPGGYTF.

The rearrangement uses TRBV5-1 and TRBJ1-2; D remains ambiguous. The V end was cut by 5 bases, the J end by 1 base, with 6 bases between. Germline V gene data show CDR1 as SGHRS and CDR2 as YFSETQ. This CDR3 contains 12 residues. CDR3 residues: CASRADNYGYTF. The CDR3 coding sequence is TGCGCCAGCAGAGCGGATAACTATGGCTACACCTTC. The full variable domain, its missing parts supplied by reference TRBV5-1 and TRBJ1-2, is KAGVTQTPRYLIKTRGQQVTLSCSPISGHRSVSWYQQTPGQGLQFLFEYFSETQRNKGNFPGRFSGRQFSNSRSEMNVSTLELGDSALYLCASRADNYGYTFGSGTRLTVV.

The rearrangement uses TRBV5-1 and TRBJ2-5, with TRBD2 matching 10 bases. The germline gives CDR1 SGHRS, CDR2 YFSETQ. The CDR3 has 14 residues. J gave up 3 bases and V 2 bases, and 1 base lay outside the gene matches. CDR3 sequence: CASSFGTSEETQYF. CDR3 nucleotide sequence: TGCGCCAGCAGCTTTGGGACTAGCGAAGAGACCCAGTACTTC.

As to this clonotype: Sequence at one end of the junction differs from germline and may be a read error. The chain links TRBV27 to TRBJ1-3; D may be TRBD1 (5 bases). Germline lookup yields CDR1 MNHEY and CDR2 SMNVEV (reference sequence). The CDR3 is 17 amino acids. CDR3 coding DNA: TGTGCCAGCAGTTTATCAAGCGGACACCCTCCTCGGAACACCGTATATTTT. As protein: CASSLSSGHPPRNTVYF.

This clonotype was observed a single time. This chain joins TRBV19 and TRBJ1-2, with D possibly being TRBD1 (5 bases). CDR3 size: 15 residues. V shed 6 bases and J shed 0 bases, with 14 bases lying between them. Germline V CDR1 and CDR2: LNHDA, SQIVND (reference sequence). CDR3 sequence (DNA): TGTGCCAGTAGGGTAGGGGAAGGCGCTAACTATGGCTACACCTTC. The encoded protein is CASRVGEGANYGYTF.

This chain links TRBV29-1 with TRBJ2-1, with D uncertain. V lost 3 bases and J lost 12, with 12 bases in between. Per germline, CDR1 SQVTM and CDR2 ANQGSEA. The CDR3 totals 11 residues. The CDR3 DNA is TGCAGCGTTGAGGGCTTCGTAGGGCAGTTCTTC. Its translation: CSVEGFVGQFF.

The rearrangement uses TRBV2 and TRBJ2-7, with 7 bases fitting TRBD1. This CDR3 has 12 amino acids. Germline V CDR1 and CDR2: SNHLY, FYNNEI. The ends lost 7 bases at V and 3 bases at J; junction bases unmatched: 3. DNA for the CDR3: TGTGCCAGCAAAGGGACAGTCTACGAGCAGTACTTC. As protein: CASKGTVYEQYF.

CDR3 in DNA: TGTGCCAGCAGCCGGCTCAAAGTGGACGGCTACACCTTC. Its translation: CASSRLKVDGYTF. This chain joins TRBV3-1 and TRBJ1-2; D call uncertain. CDR3 length: 13 residues. V gave up 4 bases and J gave up 8 bases, with 14 bases separating them. Germline assignment: CDR1 LGHDT and CDR2 YNNKEL (reference sequence).

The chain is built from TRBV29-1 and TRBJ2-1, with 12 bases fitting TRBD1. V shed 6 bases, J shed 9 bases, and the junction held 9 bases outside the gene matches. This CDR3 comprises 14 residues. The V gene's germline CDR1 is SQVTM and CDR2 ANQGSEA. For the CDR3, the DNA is TGCAGCGTCCGGGACAGGGGGCTCGCGAGTGAGCAGTTCTTC. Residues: CSVRDRGLASEQFF.